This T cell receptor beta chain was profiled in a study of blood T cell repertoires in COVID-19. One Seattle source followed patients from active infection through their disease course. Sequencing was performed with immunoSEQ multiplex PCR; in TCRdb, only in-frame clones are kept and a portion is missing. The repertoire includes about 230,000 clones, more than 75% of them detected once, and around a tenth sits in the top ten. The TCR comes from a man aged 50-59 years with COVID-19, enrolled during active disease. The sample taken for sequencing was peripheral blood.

The CDR3 nucleotides read TGCGCCAGCAGCTTACCAGGGGGTGAAGCTTTCTTT. Protein product: CASSLPGGEAFF. The V call is TRBV5-1, the J call TRBJ1-1, with 7 bases fitting TRBD1. With 2 bases clipped from V and 7 bases from J, the junction kept 2 bases outside the gene matches. The CDR3 extends over 12 amino acids. Germline CDR1 SGHRS, CDR2 YFSETQ.